This TCR beta chain was sequenced during a study of siplizumab effects on memory and regulatory T cells (dated by TCRdb to about 2019). Turning to the overall study: The study looked at the effect of siplizumab, an anti-CD2 antibody, on alloreactive T-cell subsets in allogeneic mixed lymphocyte reactions made from human PBMCs. Beyond this particular receptor, the publication reports: Among mappable alloreactive CD4+ clones, the Treg-derived fraction averaged around 63% with siplizumab versus around 25% in control reactions. Because sequences below about 10^-5 frequency were poorly captured, only a minor fraction of alloreactive clones could be mapped to unstimulated subsets. The cumulative frequency of alloreactive sequences that could be traced back to unstimulated CD4+ memory T cells was significantly reduced by siplizumab. No functional confirmation was obtained for the suppressive function of proliferating Tregs from siplizumab cultures. Unstimulated naive T cells appeared to be more diverse than memory T cells, and naive cells seemed to make a substantial contribution to the alloresponse. Roughly 80-97% of proliferating CD4+ or CD8+ clones could not be assigned a naive or memory phenotype.

Sorted unstimulated T cells, along with proliferating T cells recovered from mixed lymphocyte reactions, underwent TCRbeta CDR3 sequencing. Fresh whole blood from more than 8 HLA-typed healthy donors was used as the source from which PBMCs were isolated. To map where alloreactive clones came from, unstimulated CD4+ regulatory T cells were FACS-sorted. Details on this clone: Which antigen it targets is not known. No base qualities exist here, and no much larger clone lies one base off it.

Library generation was performed with the immunoSEQ multiplex PCR assay. Some 9.9 x 10^4 TCR templates per sample were assayed by the deep sequencing platform. Genomic DNA extracted from sorted T cells was the material used for TCRbeta CDR3 sequencing. The original pipeline was this. Clonal analysis of TCRbeta CDR3 data was done in the R programming language. Unstimulated samples were compared with post-reaction CFSE-low samples to define alloreactive CD4+ and CD8+ clones. By matching sequences to the repertoires of sorted unstimulated Treg and non-Treg cells, each alloreactive CD4+ clone was assigned a regulatory or non-regulatory origin. TCRdb provides this immuneACCESS table in a form limited to in-frame rearrangements. Some clones are lacking; in checked studies, under half of them reflect an unresolved V gene, and why the rest are absent is not known. V and J calls and clone size follow that table, whereas D and trimming were derived from the DNA. This sample lists 65,000 to 70,000 clones; roughly 88% were detected once. The top ten clones comprise over 1.5% of the sample.

From the cysteine up to the phenylalanine, the CDR3 has a length of 14 residues. The sequence is cut down to CDR3 DNA, 42 bases in frame from base 1. V gives up 5 bases and J gives up 0 bases, and the segment between their germline ends measures 8 bases. For CDR1 and CDR2, the germline V gene (reference sequence) lists SEHNR and FQNEAQ. The chain employs TRBV7-9 and TRBJ2-1; the D gene lacks a confident call. The sample comprised Tregs sorted from blood. This sequence originates from a human donor in good health. At the DNA level, the sequence is TGTGCCAGCAGCGCGAAGAGCTCCTACAATGAGCAGTTCTTC. Its translation is CASSAKSSYNEQFF.